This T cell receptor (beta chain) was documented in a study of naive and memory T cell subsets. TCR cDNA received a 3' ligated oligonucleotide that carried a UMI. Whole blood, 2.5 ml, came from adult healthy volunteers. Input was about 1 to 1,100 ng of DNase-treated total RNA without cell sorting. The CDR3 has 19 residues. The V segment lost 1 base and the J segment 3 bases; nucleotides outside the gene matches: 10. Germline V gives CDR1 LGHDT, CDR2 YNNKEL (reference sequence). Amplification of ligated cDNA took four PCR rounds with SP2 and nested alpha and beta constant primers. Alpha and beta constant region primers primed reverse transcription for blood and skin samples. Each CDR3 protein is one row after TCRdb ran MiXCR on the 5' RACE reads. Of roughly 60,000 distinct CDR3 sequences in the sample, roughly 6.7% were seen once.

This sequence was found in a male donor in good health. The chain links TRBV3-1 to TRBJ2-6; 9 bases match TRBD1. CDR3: CASSQGPGQGSYGANVLTF. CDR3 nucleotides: TGTGCCAGCAGCCAAGGACCGGGACAGGGATCATATGGGGCCAACGTCCTGACTTTC.